This T cell receptor beta chain was retrieved from a study of blood T cell repertoires in COVID-19. Study context: Nucleic acid was either cDNA or gDNA, and it came from T cells, B-cell-depleted T cells, or PBMCs.

The CDR3 contains 17 residues. Germline V CDR1 and CDR2: SGHVS, FQNEAQ. V lost 3 bases to trimming and J lost 0 bases, with 12 bases between them. Method: immunoSEQ multiplex PCR; TCRdb's copy keeps in-frame clones and lacks some. The sample yields fewer than 200,000 clones, 70% to 90% seen once. This clone has a single count. This receptor was identified in a man aged 35 to 55 with active or convalescent COVID-19. The gene calls are TRBV7-8 and TRBJ1-6, with D possibly matching TRBD1 (5 bases). Sequenced sample: peripheral blood. The CDR3 DNA reads TGTGCCAGCAGCTTTACAGGAGTTTTCTCCTATAATTCACCCCTCCACTTT. Translated: CASSFTGVFSYNSPLHF.